This T cell receptor beta chain was sequenced for a study of cytomegalovirus exposure and HLA in healthy donors listed by TCRdb under 2017. Concerning the study at large: In an earlier analysis of 587 of the donors, 250 to 350 Gb of sequence data and 90 million to 120 million unique TCR beta sequences from 180 million or so T cells were reported. Around 300 gigabases of sequencing data and tens of millions of unique TCR sequences were included in an early release covering over 600 HLA-typed donors. The study was designed to test whether signatures of past pathogen exposure could be identified by cataloging public T cell receptors. The study combined high-throughput TCR immunosequencing, statistical association of individual TCRs with disease status, and machine learning to predict cytomegalovirus infection status. Of the approximately 400 genotyped donors, over 80% were placed in the genetic ancestry cluster associated with self-reported Caucasian donors. Typing coverage varied by locus: about 620-630 donors for A, B, C, DRB1 and DQB1; approximately 500 for DQA1; about 600 for DPA1; more than 450 for DPB1. Along with the roughly 700-subject first cohort, a separate validation cohort of over 90 different subjects was used. A later genetic analysis used genome-wide SNP genotypes for about 65% of the 666 donors, treating that subset as a discovery cohort. Donor age, sex, ethnicity and CMV serostatus were compiled alongside the repertoire data. A later analysis re-analyzed previously published TCR beta repertoires from about 730 donors and added high-resolution HLA genotyping to study TCR occurrence patterns. An earlier analysis of fewer than 750 of the donors used high-throughput TCR beta sequencing to judge whether each TCR beta V gene segment behaved as functional or pseudogenic. Among about 360 genotyped donors of the cohort, an average of roughly 240,000 unique TCR beta nucleotide sequences were sequenced per donor, around 18% of them non-productive. All discovery cohort repertoires had been generated on a single sequencing platform. The T cell repertoires of under 750 subjects were profiled by immunosequencing and related to cytomegalovirus serostatus. Class I and class II HLA loci were covered by the typing at four-digit resolution. Roughly 5 DR-DQ haplotypes were handled as single units for association and clustering because linkage in the cohort was strong. Rather than using new phenotypic data, the later analysis identified candidate immune exposures from TCR beta sequences and from how often those sequences occurred across donors. On the study overall, not on this receptor specifically: V-gene and J-gene trimming of TCR beta chains was associated with a missense DCLRE1C variant in a later genetic analysis, and the association was replicated in an independent cohort. In an earlier analysis of 500 to 650 of the donors, most TCR beta V segments appeared in productive rearrangements about 87% or about 30% of the time, broadly matching IMGT annotations. According to a later analysis, parvovirus B19, influenza, CMV and Epstein-Barr virus appeared linked to several top co-occurrence clusters. According to a later analysis, most CMV-associated TCR beta chains appeared to be HLA-restricted, and the HLA associations seemed to be driven largely by CMV exposure. In a later analysis, TCR association rates were found to vary across HLA loci, with the most associated TCRs seen for DRB1 alleles and the fewest for HLA-C alleles. The only immune exposure information available for the cohort was CMV serostatus. In this cohort, only TCR beta chains were sequenced, and detectable features were limited by the absence of alpha or paired-chain data. Presence/absence analyses assumed roughly uniform sequencing depth across donors, an assumption that may not hold. Cytomegalovirus status was reported to be diagnosed by the classifier with high specificity and sensitivity in both the original and validation cohorts. Linkage disequilibrium might explain the correlated functional status among segregating V segments, but an unknown experimental factor could not be excluded. In a later analysis, HLA-associated TCR beta chains were found to be more clonally expanded and to have lower generation probabilities than equally common non-associated chains. A further reported finding was that TCR beta sequences accurately predicted the HLA-A and HLA-B alleles for most subjects in the first cohort. Compared with the roughly 700-donor mean, donors in an Asian-associated ancestry cluster had fewer N-insertions in productive TCRs, according to a later genetic analysis. Some IMGT-functional V segments, including TRBV6-2 and TRBV6-3, could not be distinguished by the 87-base-pair reads and were therefore excluded. The study gave a list of 150 to 200 TCR beta chains associated with cytomegalovirus. The authors suggested that the approach could potentially be extended to other disease states and immunological phenotypes. A group of highly shared sequence variants was considered likely to be a technical artifact of the sequencing pipeline. The earlier analysis of a few hundred of the donors excluded some 15 rarely observed V segments, including chromosome 9 orphons, because counts were too low. A later analysis associated about 17,000 TCR beta sequences with specific HLA alleles at a false discovery rate of 0.05. Three of the identified cytomegalovirus-associated TCR beta chains were confirmed in vitro to be specific for cytomegalovirus antigens. Across donors, most TCR sequences were observed very rarely, whereas some public TCRs were present in many individuals. When HLA alleles, especially DR and DQ, strongly co-occurred, TCR associations were difficult to assign to individual alleles. Because HLA typing was missing for some donors at each locus, association tests included only the typed subset.

Trimming removed 1 base from V and 3 bases from J, leaving 12 bases between the germline ends. The CDR3 goes from the cysteine to the phenylalanine over 15 residues. Left in the record is the CDR3 DNA by itself, 45 bases read in frame from the first base. The germline V gene provides CDR1 SGHTA and CDR2 FQGNSA. The cohort comprised around 700 healthy bone marrow donors. Cohort members were all nominally healthy when sampled, although unrecorded immune exposures were likely present. The donor was CMV seronegative and was included in the group of a few hundred seronegative cohort members. A peripheral blood sample was provided by each donor, and peripheral blood mononuclear cells were used for TCR beta sequencing. Genomic DNA was extracted from the blood cell samples with the Qiagen DNeasy Blood Extraction Kit. The receptor library was made with the immunoSEQ multiplex PCR assay. For the multiplex PCR, a mixture combining 60 forward primers for TCR Vbeta segments and 13 reverse primers for TCR Jbeta segments was used. Amplification of the CDR3 region of rearranged TCR beta genes was performed with a multiplex PCR assay on genomic DNA. The amplified TCR beta libraries were sequenced on the Illumina HiSeq System as 87-base-pair reads. Under the source paper's analysis protocol: A later analysis tallied around 87 million unique TCR beta chains across the 666 repertoires, and around 10 million of those chains were shared by two or more donors. Raw reads were error-corrected and collapsed into unique sequences by a nearest-neighbor algorithm in which closely related sequences were merged to remove PCR and sequencing errors. Alignment of CDR3 sequences to IMGT reference sequences was used to assign V, D and J gene segments. For a sequence to be retained, at least a six-nucleotide match to both a V gene segment and a J gene segment was required. A rearrangement counted as productive if the CDR3 had no stop codons and remained in frame with V and J, and every other rearrangement counted as non-productive. CDR3 was defined by IMGT convention, running from the second conserved V-encoded cysteine to the conserved J-encoded phenylalanine. The earlier analysis of 550 to 650 of the donors excluded any sequence lacking an unambiguous match to a single V gene segment. In an earlier analysis of approximately 590 of the donors, V segments were called functional above 56.7% productive rearrangements and were called segregating when the between-donor standard deviation exceeded 5%. To diagnose cytomegalovirus status from the catalog of TCR beta chain sequences, a statistical classification framework was built. In a later analysis, V and J genes were assigned by comparing TCR nucleotide sequences against IMGT/GENE-DB human TR gene sequences. A later analysis assigned CDR3 sequences and most-parsimonious VDJ recombination scenarios with the TCRdist pipeline. In a later analysis, every TCR beta chain was defined by the combination of its CDR3 amino acid sequence and its V-gene family, and reads without a unique V-gene family were dropped. A later analysis removed several hundred highly shared, low-generation-probability nucleotide sequences to deal with suspected cross-contamination and a sequencing artifact. For each public chain, a later analysis derived a clonal expansion index from normalized ranks of inferred template counts within each repertoire. In a later analysis, generation probabilities were computed using a VDJ recombination model fitted to out-of-frame rearrangements, and the results were checked against IGoR. In a later analysis, hypergeometric tests were used to score TCR-TCR, TCR-HLA and TCR-CMV co-occurrence, with a repertoire-size bias correction applied to TCR pairs. A later analysis estimated false discovery rates by permuting HLA or CMV assignments 20 times. A later analysis grouped co-occurring TCRs with DBSCAN, adding TCRdist sequence similarity when clustering within HLA-allele-positive subsets. Repertoires with fewer than 30,000 or more than 120,000 public chains were left out of co-occurrence clustering, as were four to six repertoires with anomalous nucleotide sharing. As stored in TCRdb, this immuneACCESS dataset retains in-frame rearrangements with V and J assigned. A fraction of the clones does not appear; measured against another copy, unresolved V genes explain less than half of the discrepancy, and the remainder lacks a known reason. V and J calls and clone size follow that table, whereas D and trimming were derived from the DNA. The sample table records 100,000 to 150,000 clones; just under 80% of these occur just once. Of the sample, roughly 5% is held by the ten largest clones.

This clone has only a few counts. No antigen is known for it. No much larger clonotype is one base removed from it; base qualities were not supplied. Sequencing was carried out using PBMCs. This receptor was obtained from a man aged 25 to 40 in good health and CMV-seronegative. Recombination linked TRBV7-2 to TRBJ1-1; the D gene is perhaps TRBD1, from 6 matching bases. The CDR3 has the sequence CASSLVRGFDTEAFF. The nucleotide sequence reads as follows: TGTGCCAGCAGCTTAGTAAGGGGGTTCGACACTGAAGCTTTCTTT.